This record covers a single T cell receptor beta chain. What it binds is not known. The investigators sampled blood at baseline, at cycle 4 day 1, and at cycle 7 day 1. After removal of 10 bases from V and 9 bases from J, the junction contained 4 bases not matched to a gene. The CDR3 sequence is 11 residues long. The V gene's germline CDR1 is LNHDA and CDR2 SQIVND (reference sequence). The sample originates from a study of OX40 agonist ivuxolimab in advanced cancers. Study-wide context: Enrolled patients in dose escalation had cancers that were hepatocellular carcinoma, melanoma, renal cell or head and neck cancer.

Sequencing was performed with immunoSEQ multiplex PCR; in TCRdb, only in-frame clones are kept and a portion is missing. The sample yields 35,000 to 45,000 clones, 85% to 95% seen once. Findings and limits, study-wide: At 0.1 to 3.0 mg/kg and by week 6, clonal expansion occurred in CD4+ and CD8+ blood T cells.

This specimen was CD4+ or CD8+ T cells sorted from blood, taken in a trial of the OX40 agonist ivuxolimab. The sequence came from an adult with an advanced solid tumor such as melanoma, head and neck, liver or kidney cancer. The V and J genes are TRBV19 and TRBJ2-1; 9 bases map to TRBD2. CDR3 residues: CATGLAREQFF. The CDR3, as DNA: TGTGCCACCGGACTAGCGCGTGAGCAGTTCTTC.